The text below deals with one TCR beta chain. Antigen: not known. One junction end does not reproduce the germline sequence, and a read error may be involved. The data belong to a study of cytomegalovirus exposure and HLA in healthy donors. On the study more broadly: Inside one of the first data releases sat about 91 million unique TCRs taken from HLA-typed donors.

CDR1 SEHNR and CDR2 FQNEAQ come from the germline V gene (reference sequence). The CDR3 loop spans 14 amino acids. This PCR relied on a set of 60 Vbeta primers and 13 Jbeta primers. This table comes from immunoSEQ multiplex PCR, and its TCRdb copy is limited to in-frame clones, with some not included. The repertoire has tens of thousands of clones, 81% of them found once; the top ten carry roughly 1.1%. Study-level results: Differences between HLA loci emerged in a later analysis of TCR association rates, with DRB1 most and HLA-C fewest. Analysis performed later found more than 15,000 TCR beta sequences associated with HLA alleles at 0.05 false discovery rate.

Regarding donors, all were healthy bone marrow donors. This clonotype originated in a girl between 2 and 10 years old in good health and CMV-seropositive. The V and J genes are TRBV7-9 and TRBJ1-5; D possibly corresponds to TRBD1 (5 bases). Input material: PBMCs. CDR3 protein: CASSLGGGDQAQHF. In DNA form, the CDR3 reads TGTGCCAGCAGCTTAGGCGGAGGGGATCAGGCCCAGCATTTT.